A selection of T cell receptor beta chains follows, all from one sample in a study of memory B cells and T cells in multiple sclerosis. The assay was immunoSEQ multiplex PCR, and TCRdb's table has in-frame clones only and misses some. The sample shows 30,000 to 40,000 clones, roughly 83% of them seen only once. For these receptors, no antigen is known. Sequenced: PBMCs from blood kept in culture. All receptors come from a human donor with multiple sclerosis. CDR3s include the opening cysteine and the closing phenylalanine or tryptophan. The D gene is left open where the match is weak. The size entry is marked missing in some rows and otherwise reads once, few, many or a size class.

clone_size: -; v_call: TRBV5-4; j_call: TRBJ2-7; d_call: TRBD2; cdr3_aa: CASSPLAGDRREQYF; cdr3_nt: TGTGCCAGCAGCCCACTAGCGGGGGATCGTCGCGAGCAGTACTTC
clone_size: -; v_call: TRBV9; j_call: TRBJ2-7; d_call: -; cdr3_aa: CASSVAASAIYEQYF; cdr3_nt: TGTGCCAGCAGCGTAGCGGCTAGTGCCATCTACGAGCAGTACTTC
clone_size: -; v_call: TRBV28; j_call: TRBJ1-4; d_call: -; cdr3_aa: CASTNFGEKLFF; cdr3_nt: TGTGCCAGCACCAATTTCGGGGAAAAACTGTTTTTT
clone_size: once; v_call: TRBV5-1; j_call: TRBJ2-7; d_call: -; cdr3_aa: CASSLDLAISYEQYF; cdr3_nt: TGCGCCAGCAGCTTGGATCTAGCGATTTCCTACGAGCAGTACTTC
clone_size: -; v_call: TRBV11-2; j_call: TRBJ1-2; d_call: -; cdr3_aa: CASSPDPGPGYTF; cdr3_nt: TGTGCCAGCAGCCCCGACCCCGGTCCTGGCTACACCTTC
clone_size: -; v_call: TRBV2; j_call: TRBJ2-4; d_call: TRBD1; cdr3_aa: CASRGTGENIQYF; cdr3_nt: TGTGCCAGCAGGGGGACAGGGGAAAACATTCAGTACTTC
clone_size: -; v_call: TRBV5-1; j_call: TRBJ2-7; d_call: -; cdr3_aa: CASSLSAGIYEQYF; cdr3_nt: TGCGCCAGCAGCTTGTCAGCAGGGATCTACGAGCAGTACTTC
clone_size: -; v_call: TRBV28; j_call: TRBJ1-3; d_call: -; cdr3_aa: CASSRDQIGNTIYF; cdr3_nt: TGTGCCAGCAGTCGAGATCAGATCGGAAACACCATATATTTT
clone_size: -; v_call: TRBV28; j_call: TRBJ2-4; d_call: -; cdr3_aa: CASTRKGGTPGNIQYF; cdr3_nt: TGTGCCAGCACCAGAAAGGGGGGGACTCCTGGGAACATTCAGTACTTC
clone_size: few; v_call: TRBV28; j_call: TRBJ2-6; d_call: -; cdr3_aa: CASSPALSGANVLTF; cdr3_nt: TGTGCCAGCAGTCCCGCCCTCTCTGGGGCCAACGTCCTGACTTTC
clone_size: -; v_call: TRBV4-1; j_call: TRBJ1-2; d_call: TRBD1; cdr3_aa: CASSQSEPGGYGYTF; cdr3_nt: TGCGCCAGCAGCCAATCTGAACCAGGGGGCTATGGCTACACCTTC
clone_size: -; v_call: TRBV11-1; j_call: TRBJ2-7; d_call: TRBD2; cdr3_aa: CASSPGLAGTYEQYF; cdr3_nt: TGTGCCAGCAGCCCCGGGCTAGCGGGGACCTACGAGCAGTACTTC
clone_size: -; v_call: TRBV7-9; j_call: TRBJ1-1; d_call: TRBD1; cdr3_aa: CASRPSGQMNTEAFF; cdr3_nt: TGTGCCAGCAGGCCCTCGGGACAGATGAACACTGAAGCTTTCTTT
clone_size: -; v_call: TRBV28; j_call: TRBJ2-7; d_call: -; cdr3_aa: CASSFSRWGEQYF; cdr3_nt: TGTGCCAGCAGTTTTAGCCGTTGGGGGGAGCAGTACTTC
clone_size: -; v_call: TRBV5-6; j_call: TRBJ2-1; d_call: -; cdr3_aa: CASSLGPIIMDEQFF; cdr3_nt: TGTGCCAGCAGCTTGGGCCCTATCATCATGGATGAGCAGTTCTTC
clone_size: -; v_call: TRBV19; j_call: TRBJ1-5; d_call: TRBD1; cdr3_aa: CASSSPGQGMNQPQHF; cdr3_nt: TGTGCCAGTAGCTCACCGGGACAGGGTATGAATCAGCCCCAGCATTTT
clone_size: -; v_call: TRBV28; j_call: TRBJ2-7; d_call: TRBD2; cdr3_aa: CASSWTSGFYEQYF; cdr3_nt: TGTGCCAGCAGTTGGACTAGCGGGTTTTACGAGCAGTACTTC
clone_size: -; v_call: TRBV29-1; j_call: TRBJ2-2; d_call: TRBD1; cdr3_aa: CSARLDRTQINTGELFF; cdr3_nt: TGCAGCGCCAGATTGGACAGGACCCAAATAAACACCGGGGAGCTGTTTTTT
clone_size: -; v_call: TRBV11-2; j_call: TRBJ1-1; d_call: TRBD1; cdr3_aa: CASSPGQGNTEAFF; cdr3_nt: TGTGCCAGCAGCCCGGGACAGGGGAACACTGAAGCTTTCTTT
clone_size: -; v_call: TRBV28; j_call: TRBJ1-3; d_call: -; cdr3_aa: CASRTDKAGNTIYF; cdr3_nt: TGTGCCAGCAGGACGGACAAGGCTGGAAACACCATATATTTT
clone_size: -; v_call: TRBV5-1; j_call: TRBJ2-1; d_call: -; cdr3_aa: CASSWDSRPYNEQFF; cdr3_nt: TGCGCCAGCAGCTGGGACTCAAGACCCTACAATGAGCAGTTCTTC
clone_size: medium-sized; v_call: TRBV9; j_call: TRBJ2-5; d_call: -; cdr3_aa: CASGRSVQETQYF; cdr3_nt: TGTGCCAGCGGGCGGAGCGTCCAAGAGACCCAGTACTTC
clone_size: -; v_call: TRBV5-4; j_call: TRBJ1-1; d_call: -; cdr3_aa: CASSLGDTEAFF; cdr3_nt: TGTGCCAGCAGCTTGGGTGACACTGAAGCTTTCTTT
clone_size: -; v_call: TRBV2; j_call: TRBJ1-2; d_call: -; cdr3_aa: CASSEARRQAVYGYTF; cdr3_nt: TGTGCCAGCAGTGAAGCGCGGCGCCAGGCAGTGTATGGCTACACCTTC
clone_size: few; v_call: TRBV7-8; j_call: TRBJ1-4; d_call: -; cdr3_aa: CASSPRASTGYSEKLFF; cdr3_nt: TGTGCCAGCAGCCCGAGGGCTTCGACAGGTTATAGTGAAAAACTGTTTTTT
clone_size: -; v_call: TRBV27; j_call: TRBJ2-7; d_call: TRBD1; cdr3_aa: CASSPNPGQGRHEQYF; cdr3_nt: TGTGCCAGCAGTCCTAACCCGGGACAGGGAAGGCACGAGCAGTACTTC
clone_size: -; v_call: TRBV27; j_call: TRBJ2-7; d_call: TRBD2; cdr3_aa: CASSLSPGLVRPYEQYF; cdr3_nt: TGTGCCAGCAGCTTAAGCCCCGGACTAGTTCGCCCCTACGAGCAGTACTTC
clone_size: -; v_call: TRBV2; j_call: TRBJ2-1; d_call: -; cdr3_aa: CASGVGLRQTYNEQFF; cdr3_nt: TGTGCCAGCGGGGTTGGTTTGCGGCAAACCTACAATGAGCAGTTCTTC
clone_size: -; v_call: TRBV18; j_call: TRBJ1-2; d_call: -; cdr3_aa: CASSPLQTNYGYTF; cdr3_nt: TGTGCCAGCTCACCATTACAGACTAACTATGGCTACACCTTC
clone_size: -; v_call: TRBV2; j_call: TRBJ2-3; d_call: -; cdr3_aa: CASSAHESTDTQYF; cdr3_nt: TGTGCCAGCAGTGCCCATGAGAGCACAGATACGCAGTATTTT
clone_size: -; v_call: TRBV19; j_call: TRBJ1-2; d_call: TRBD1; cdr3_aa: CASSIDLETGGNYGYTF; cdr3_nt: TGTGCCAGTAGTATAGATCTCGAGACAGGGGGCAACTATGGCTACACCTTC
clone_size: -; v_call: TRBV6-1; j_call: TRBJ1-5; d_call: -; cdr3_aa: CASSESFDQPQHF; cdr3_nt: TGTGCCAGCAGTGAAAGTTTCGATCAGCCCCAGCATTTT